This T cell receptor (beta chain) was observed in a study of T cells in Graves' hyperthyroidism and ophthalmopathy. CDR3 length: 19 residues. V shed 3 bases and J 0 bases; nucleotides not matched to a gene: 12. The germline V gene has CDR1 MGHRA and CDR2 YSYEKL. Amplification targeted TCR beta CDR3 regions from RNA transcripts. Primed by the HTBI set, a first-round RT-PCR was run on the TCR CDR3. TCRdb recomputed calls from the multiplex PCR reads with MiXCR, one row per CDR3 protein. The sample lists 450,000 to 600,000 distinct CDR3 sequences; around 15% were seen once. The sample was blood. The rearrangement uses TRBV4-1 and TRBJ2-7, with 12 nucleotides matching TRBD2. The sequence was collected from a woman aged 40 to 49 with Graves' hyperthyroidism. CDR3 loop: CASSHHGTSGYRSSYEQYF. The CDR3 DNA reads TGCGCCAGCAGCCATCACGGGACTAGCGGGTATAGGAGCTCCTACGAGCAGTACTTC.